This T cell receptor (beta chain) was retrieved from a study of blood T cells in healthy people across ages. Overall study findings and caveats: Naive CD4+ cells and diversity were both higher in long-lived donors than in aged donors.

Through a sample-barcoded 5' primer and a J-beta primer mix, a second PCR was run for roughly 6 to 11 cycles. A single record per CDR3 protein comes from TCRdb applying MiXCR to the 5' RACE reads. The sample lists approximately 820,000 distinct CDR3 sequences; around two fifths were seen once. The sample providers were healthy Caucasian people from Russia, aged roughly 6 to 95. Isolation recovered at least 7 million PBMCs from every sample. A minimum of 5 micrograms of total RNA was extracted per sample. This clonotype appeared a few times. The antigen is not known. After removal of 3 bases from V and 13 bases from J, the junction contained 16 bases not matched to a gene. The CDR3 is 16 residues long. CDR1 is SGHTA and CDR2 is FQGTGA in the germline V gene.

This chain uses TRBV7-3 with TRBJ2-1, with 9 bases fitting TRBD2. Specimen: blood. The receptor was derived from a man aged 55-75 years in good health. The CDR3 region has the DNA TGTGCCAGCAGCTTCCCTGGCGGGGGGGCATTCCCCCGTCAGTTCTTC. It encodes CASSFPGGGAFPRQFF.